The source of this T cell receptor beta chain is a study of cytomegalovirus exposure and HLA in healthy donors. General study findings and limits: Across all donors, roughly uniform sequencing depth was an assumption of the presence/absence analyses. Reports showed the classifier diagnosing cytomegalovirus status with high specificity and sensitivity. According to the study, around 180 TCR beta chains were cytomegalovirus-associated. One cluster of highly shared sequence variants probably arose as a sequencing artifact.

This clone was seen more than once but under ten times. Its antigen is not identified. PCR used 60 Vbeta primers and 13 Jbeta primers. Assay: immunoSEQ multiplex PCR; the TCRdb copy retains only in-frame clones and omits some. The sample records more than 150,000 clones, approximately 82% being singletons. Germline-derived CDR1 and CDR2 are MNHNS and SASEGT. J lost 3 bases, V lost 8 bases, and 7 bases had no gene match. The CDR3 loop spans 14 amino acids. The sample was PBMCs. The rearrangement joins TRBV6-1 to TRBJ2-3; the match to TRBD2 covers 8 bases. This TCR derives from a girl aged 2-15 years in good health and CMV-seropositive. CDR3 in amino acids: CASRRGRSTDTQYF. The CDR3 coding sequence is TGTGCCAGCCGGCGCGGGAGGTCGACAGATACGCAGTATTTT.